This T cell receptor (beta chain) originates from a study of T-cell reconstitution after alpha-beta-depleted transplantation in children. This clonotype was detected ten times or more. Unique molecular identifiers were incorporated during preparation of the TCRbeta library. TCRdb called the PCR reads again in MiXCR, with one record for every CDR3 protein. The table has more than 550,000 distinct CDR3 sequences, about 10% seen once. The sequence was collected from a human donor who donated a stem cell graft to a child with acute myeloid leukemia. Sequences were derived from PBMCs from the stem cell graft donor, sampled from the stem cell graft.

The CDR3 nucleotides are TGTGCCAGCAGTGTTAGCGGGACTTACAATGAGCAGTTCTTC. It is translated as CASSVSGTYNEQFF. This chain connects TRBV2 to TRBJ2-1; 8 bases line up with TRBD2. The CDR3 consists of 14 residues. Trimming took 4 bases from V and 4 from J; bases not matched to a gene: 3. CDR1 SNHLY and CDR2 FYNNEI come from the germline V gene.